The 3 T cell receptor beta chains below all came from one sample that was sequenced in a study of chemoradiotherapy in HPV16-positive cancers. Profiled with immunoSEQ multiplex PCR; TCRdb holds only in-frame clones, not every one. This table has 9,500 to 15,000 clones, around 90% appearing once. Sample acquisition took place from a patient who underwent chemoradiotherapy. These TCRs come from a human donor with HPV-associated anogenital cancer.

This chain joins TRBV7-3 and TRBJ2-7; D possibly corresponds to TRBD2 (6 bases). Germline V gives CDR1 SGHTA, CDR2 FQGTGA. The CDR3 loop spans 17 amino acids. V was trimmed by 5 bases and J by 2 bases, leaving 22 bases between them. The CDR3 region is CASSPERVRTPTYEQYF. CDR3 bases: TGTGCCAGCAGCCCGGAGCGGGTTCGGACCCCTACCTACGAGCAGTACTTC.

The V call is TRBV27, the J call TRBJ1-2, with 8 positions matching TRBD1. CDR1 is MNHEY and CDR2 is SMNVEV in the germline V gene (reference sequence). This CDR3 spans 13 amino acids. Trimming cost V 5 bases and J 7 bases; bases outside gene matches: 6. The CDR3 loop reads CASSRQGAFGYTF. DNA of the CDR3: TGTGCCAGCAGTCGGCAGGGGGCGTTTGGCTACACCTTC.

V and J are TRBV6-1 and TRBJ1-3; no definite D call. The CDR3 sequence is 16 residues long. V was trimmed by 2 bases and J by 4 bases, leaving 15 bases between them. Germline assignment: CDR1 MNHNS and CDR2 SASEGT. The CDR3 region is CASSEFASSLGNTIYF. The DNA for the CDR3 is TGTGCCAGCAGTGAATTTGCATCTAGTCTGGGAAACACCATATATTTT.